This T cell receptor beta chain was captured by sequencing in a study of T cell responses to AZD1222 COVID-19 vaccine (dated by TCRdb to 2020 to 2023). With respect to the entire study: AZD1222 recipients whose second dose came at about 4 weeks and those whose second dose came at about 12 weeks were combined into one group, since spike-specific TCR depth and breadth did not differ between the two schedules. A total of 230 or so trial participants underwent TCR sequencing, of whom around 200 received two doses of AZD1222 and about 26 received two doses of the MenACWY control vaccine. Enrollment into the trials was organized by age into subgroups of 18-55, 56-69 and 70-plus years, and those subgroups contained roughly 150, 30 and 60 TCR-sequenced participants, respectively.

The CDR3 regions of human TCRbeta chains were analyzed by immunosequencing. Regarding the original processing steps: Repertoire TCRs were matched against a reference library of SARS-CoV-2-specific TCRs generated with the MIRA antigen-specificity platform. Breadth meant the fraction of unique TCRs that were SARS-CoV-2-associated, whereas depth meant the fraction of total T cells that were SARS-CoV-2-associated. Each spike-specific TCR was assigned to its reactive spike region and to a CD4 or CD8 class using the MIRA data. Log10-transformed breadth and depth values were compared by one-way ANOVA with Sidak's multiple comparisons tests. The table comes from immuneACCESS by way of TCRdb, which keeps in-frame sequences with V and J called. Part of the clones is missing from these tables; in studies checked, under half for an unresolved V gene and the rest for unknown reasons. V and J calls and clone size come straight from that table; D and trimming were deduced from the DNA. The sample table records about 150,000 clones; roughly 91% of these occur just once. More than 1.4% of the sample goes to the ten largest clones.

The research as a whole found: Epitopes outside the regions mutated in the B.1.351 and B.1.1.7 variants were reportedly recognized by nearly half of the unique spike-specific TCRs. Because no samples from the day 14 peak response were available, repertoires could be characterized only after the peak T cell response. Spike-specific TCR breadth and depth rose significantly after two AZD1222 doses compared with day 0 and with MenACWY recipients. The whole spike protein was spanned by vaccine-associated CD4 TCRs, and dominant responses were seen in regions 160-218 and 743-854. The 56-69-year group was small, and its depth increase did not reach significance, likely because of low power. Only five to seven AZD1222 recipients were SARS-CoV-2 seropositive at baseline, limiting conclusions about previously exposed vaccinees. Participants were mostly white British and included more females than males, and it was suggested by the authors that clonal diversity may have been underestimated.

In light of the paper, this sample's time point label describes: baseline before first vaccination. Vaccinee samples were obtained from the UK trials COV001 and COV002, which included a single-blind randomized controlled phase 2/3 trial of AZD1222 (ChAdOx1 nCoV-19) in healthy adults. For TCRbeta chain sequencing, PBMC samples from trial participants were taken at day 0 and at day 28 after the second dose. As concerns this clone: No antigen is known for it. Base quality data are lacking; no much larger clone is found one base away.

The receptor was isolated from an adult in good health. The sample was peripheral blood, taken on day 0 of AZD1222 vaccination.

Here the CDR3 is given as CASSQDLGGGKVYEQYF. The base sequence is TGTGCCAGCAGCCAAGATTTGGGGGGAGGGAAAGTTTACGAGCAGTACTTC. The chain is assembled from TRBV14 and TRBJ2-7; 7 central nucleotides agree with TRBD2. According to the germline V gene, CDR1 reads SGHDN and CDR2 reads FVKESK. At the junction V is shortened by 0 bases and J by 4 bases; bases outside the gene matches: 12. From the cysteine through the phenylalanine, the CDR3 covers 17 amino acids. The retained sequence is limited to the CDR3, 51 bases, with the frame set at the first base.